A selection of T cell receptor beta chains follows, all from one sample in a study of blood T cell repertoires in COVID-19. Clones were sequenced by immunoSEQ multiplex PCR, and TCRdb holds only the in-frame ones, with some missing. The data show roughly 300,000 clones, with nearly 90% seen just once and about 6% held by the top ten. The sequenced material came from PBMCs or T cells enriched from blood (not recorded which). The receptors come from a woman in her twenties or thirties who had recovered from COVID-19. Both conserved end residues are trimmed from each CDR3. The order of the fields is V gene, CDR3 length, CDR3 protein.

v_gene: TRBV7-9; len: 14; CDR3aa: ASSLGRSSSYNEQF
v_gene: TRBV19; len: 12; CDR3aa: ASSADRAEARFS
v_gene: TRBV4-1; len: 17; CDR3aa: ASSQDGGGTLGYNSPLH
v_gene: TRBV30; len: 9; CDR3aa: AWNNRGWDF
v_gene: TRBV2; len: 11; CDR3aa: ASRGTGSSPLH
v_gene: TRBV27; len: 13; CDR3aa: ASSLSSQGNYGYT
v_gene: TRBV19; len: 13; CDR3aa: ASSATGTTGNEQF
v_gene: TRBV4-3; len: 15; CDR3aa: ASSQEGGTSLTDTQY
v_gene: TRBV6-1; len: 11; CDR3aa: ASSDHKNTEAF
v_gene: TRBV7-2; len: 11; CDR3aa: ASSLAQLYEQY
v_gene: TRBV3-1/TRBV3-2; len: 16; CDR3aa: ASSQDRRLAGVQETQY
v_gene: TRBV11-2; len: 11; CDR3aa: ASRSTGNHEQY
v_gene: TRBV5-1; len: 14; CDR3aa: ASSLGLAVRTDTQY
v_gene: TRBV19; len: 13; CDR3aa: ASSLTGVDGSPLH
v_gene: TRBV2; len: 12; CDR3aa: ASTSAGGTSEQY
v_gene: TRBV28; len: 11; CDR3aa: ASSKGADYGYT
v_gene: TRBV5-8; len: 13; CDR3aa: ASSHGTGLTDTQY
v_gene: TRBV30; len: 11; CDR3aa: AWSGGSSYEQY
v_gene: TRBV9; len: 14; CDR3aa: ASSVAGTPSEGGYT
v_gene: TRBV11-3; len: 12; CDR3aa: ASDHRGTTGELF
v_gene: TRBV18; len: 15; CDR3aa: ASSPLVRGSVGEKLF
v_gene: TRBV11-1; len: 14; CDR3aa: ASSLVSLAGRETQY
v_gene: TRBV5-4; len: 13; CDR3aa: ASSALAGGQETQY
v_gene: TRBV5-4; len: 14; CDR3aa: ASSSMGTEGIYGYT
v_gene: TRBV5-1; len: 13; CDR3aa: ASSLGAGRSYGYT
v_gene: TRBV3-1/TRBV3-2; len: 13; CDR3aa: ASSQGDRGTYGYT
v_gene: TRBV13; len: 11; CDR3aa: ASSPSVLTEAF
v_gene: TRBV9; len: 12; CDR3aa: ASSGHSSTDTQY
v_gene: TRBV19; len: 12; CDR3aa: ASTINRGAAEAF
v_gene: TRBV27; len: 12; CDR3aa: ASRGSSYNSPLH
v_gene: TRBV30; len: 12; CDR3aa: AWNRDRPNEKLF
v_gene: TRBV2; len: 10; CDR3aa: ASLREGSGYT
v_gene: TRBV6-4; len: 11; CDR3aa: ASSARVGEKLF
v_gene: TRBV5-4; len: 13; CDR3aa: ASSRDREVDQPQH
v_gene: TRBV10-3; len: 12; CDR3aa: AITPGNRDYGYT
v_gene: TRBV2; len: 17; CDR3aa: ASSESKGAEGRSNQPQH
v_gene: TRBV20-1; len: 9; CDR3aa: SGGGASGYT
v_gene: TRBV2; len: 14; CDR3aa: ASSEGQQGTGNTIY
v_gene: TRBV7-2; len: 13; CDR3aa: ASSLAGAGAYGYT
v_gene: TRBV14; len: 12; CDR3aa: ASSQGAGHSPLH
v_gene: TRBV19; len: 13; CDR3aa: ASSIDRTGATEAF
v_gene: TRBV2; len: 15; CDR3aa: ASSPLTSGNSKNIQY
v_gene: TRBV9; len: 18; CDR3aa: ASSVLPTGDPTAVTDTQY
v_gene: TRBV9; len: 15; CDR3aa: ASSVAIDWPPGNTIY
v_gene: TRBV6-5; len: 13; CDR3aa: ASSLTGFEGQPQH
v_gene: TRBV19; len: 11; CDR3aa: ASNQGLSTEAF
v_gene: TRBV13; len: 13; CDR3aa: ASSSPSGRRNTIY
v_gene: TRBV27; len: 13; CDR3aa: ASSGQGWSTDTQY
v_gene: TRBV19; len: 13; CDR3aa: ASRGHTRSNQPQH
v_gene: TRBV30; len: 13; CDR3aa: AWSVLGQGDTEAF
v_gene: TRBV9; len: 13; CDR3aa: ASSATGALNSPLH
v_gene: TRBV10-3; len: 11; CDR3aa: ATTGSPGNTIY
v_gene: TRBV9; len: 11; CDR3aa: ASSPQGFNGYT
v_gene: TRBV7-8; len: 10; CDR3aa: ASSLGAVRYT
v_gene: TRBV7-3; len: 13; CDR3aa: ASSWSGGPSYEQY
v_gene: TRBV5-1; len: 13; CDR3aa: ASSPLAGADDTQY
v_gene: TRBV5-1; len: 13; CDR3aa: ASRRTGGLDYGYT
v_gene: TRBV7-9; len: 11; CDR3aa: ASSATGEQPQH
v_gene: TRBV13; len: 12; CDR3aa: ASSLRGAPHEQY
v_gene: TRBV5-4; len: 13; CDR3aa: ASSRGGGPTYEQY